This T cell receptor (beta chain) emerged from a study of cytomegalovirus exposure and HLA in healthy donors. General observations from the study: Earlier analysis yielded a pattern in which most TCR beta V segments were productive about 90% or about 30% of the time. Presence/absence analyses treated sequencing depth as roughly uniform across donors.

Worth noting for this clone: Its cognate antigen is unknown.

This CDR3 region has 15 residues. Germline V gene data show CDR1 as SGHDN and CDR2 as FVKESK. Deletions cut 0 bases from V and 5 bases from J, with 13 bases between. The PCR contained 60 Vbeta and 13 Jbeta primers. Assay used: immunoSEQ multiplex PCR; TCRdb lists only in-frame clones, some missing. In the table there are about 93,000 clones, roughly 75% of which are singletons. The sample taken for sequencing was PBMCs. V usage is TRBV14 and J usage is TRBJ2-5, with D possibly being TRBD2 (6 bases). The clonotype comes from a man in his thirties or forties in good health and CMV-seronegative. CDR3 region: CASSQDGARGETQYF. As DNA, the CDR3 is TGTGCCAGCAGCCAAGATGGGGCCCGGGGGGAGACCCAGTACTTC.